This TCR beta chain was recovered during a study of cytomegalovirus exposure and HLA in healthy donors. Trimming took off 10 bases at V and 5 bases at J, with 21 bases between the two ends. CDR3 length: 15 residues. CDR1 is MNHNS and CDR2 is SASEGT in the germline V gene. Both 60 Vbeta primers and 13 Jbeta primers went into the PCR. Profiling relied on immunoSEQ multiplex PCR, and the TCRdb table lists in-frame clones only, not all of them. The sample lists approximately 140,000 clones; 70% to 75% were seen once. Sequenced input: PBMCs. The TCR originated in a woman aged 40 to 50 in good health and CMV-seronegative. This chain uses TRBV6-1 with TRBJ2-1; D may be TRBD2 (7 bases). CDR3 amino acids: CATLKGGGSNNEQFF. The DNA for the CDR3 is TGTGCCACCCTAAAAGGGGGGGGGTCGAACAATGAGCAGTTCTTC.